These 7 T cell receptor beta chains were sequenced from one sample in a study of T cell changes during pregnancy in multiple sclerosis. Only in-frame clones appear in the TCRdb table, and some are missing; sequencing was by immunoSEQ multiplex PCR. The data hold tens of thousands of clones, with around 94% observed a single time. This specimen consisted of CD8+ T cells from peripheral blood mononuclear cells, obtained before pregnancy. The receptors originated from a female donor with multiple sclerosis, enrolled in a pregnancy study.

The chain is built from TRBV9 and TRBJ1-2; TRBD1 matches 7 bases. CDR1 is SGDLS and CDR2 is YYNGEE in the germline V gene. This CDR3 is 14 amino acids long. The V segment lost 0 bases and the J segment 7 bases; nucleotides outside the gene matches: 6. This chain's CDR3 is CASSVEGGRGGYTF. The DNA for the CDR3 is TGTGCCAGCAGCGTAGAAGGGGGCCGTGGTGGCTACACCTTC.

This chain connects TRBV6-5 to TRBJ1-2; TRBD1 is a possible D gene (6 bases). Trimming removed 0 bases at V and 6 bases at J, with 14 bases between. The CDR3 spans 15 residues. From germline, CDR1 is MNHEY and CDR2 SVGAGI. The CDR3 DNA is TGTGCCAGCAGTTACTCGCCAGGGGTAGTTGATGGCTACACCTTC. Its protein is CASSYSPGVVDGYTF.

The chain joins TRBV5-6 to TRBJ1-1; possible D gene TRBD1, 6 bases. V lost 2 bases and J lost 5, with 16 bases in between. The CDR3 runs to 15 residues. The germline gives CDR1 SGHDT, CDR2 YYEEEE. The chain's CDR3 is CASSLSTGPYTEAFF. The CDR3 DNA reads TGTGCCAGCAGCTTAAGCACAGGGCCCTATACTGAAGCTTTCTTT.

The V call is TRBV4-3, the J call TRBJ2-3, with TRBD2 identical over 8 bases. The germline CDR1 and CDR2 sequences are LGHNA and YSLEER. V trimming: 0 bases; J trimming: 3 bases; junction bases outside the gene matches: 5. The CDR3 is made up of 16 amino acids. CDR3 amino acids: CASSQDAASGTDTQYF. For the CDR3, the DNA is TGCGCCAGCAGCCAAGATGCGGCTAGCGGGACAGATACGCAGTATTTT.

This chain joins TRBV28 and TRBJ2-3, with TRBD1 identical over 7 bases. Germline V gene data show CDR1 as MDHEN and CDR2 as SYDVKM. V trimming: 3 bases; J trimming: 4 bases; junction bases outside the gene matches: 7. This CDR3 is 15 amino acids long. Here the CDR3 reads CASSFLRDRPDTQYF. The CDR3 nucleotides read TGTGCCAGCAGTTTTCTCCGGGACAGACCAGATACGCAGTATTTT.

V is TRBV9 and J is TRBJ2-3; 8 positions agree with TRBD2. Germline V gene sequence: CDR1 SGDLS, CDR2 YYNGEE. J gave up 6 bases and V 0 bases, and 6 bases lay outside the gene matches. The CDR3 covers 15 residues. The CDR3 loop is CASSVEDSGEDTQYF. The CDR3 DNA follows: TGTGCCAGCAGCGTAGAAGATAGCGGGGAGGATACGCAGTATTTT.

The rearrangement links TRBV7-6 to TRBJ1-5; 9 nucleotides line up with TRBD1. V shed 3 bases, J shed 2 bases, and the junction held 5 bases outside the gene matches. The CDR3 totals 16 residues. Germline CDR1 reads SGHVS; CDR2 reads FNYEAQ. CDR3 in DNA: TGTGCCAGCAGCTTCTACAGGGGGCCGGGCAATCAGCCCCAGCATTTT. It encodes CASSFYRGPGNQPQHF.